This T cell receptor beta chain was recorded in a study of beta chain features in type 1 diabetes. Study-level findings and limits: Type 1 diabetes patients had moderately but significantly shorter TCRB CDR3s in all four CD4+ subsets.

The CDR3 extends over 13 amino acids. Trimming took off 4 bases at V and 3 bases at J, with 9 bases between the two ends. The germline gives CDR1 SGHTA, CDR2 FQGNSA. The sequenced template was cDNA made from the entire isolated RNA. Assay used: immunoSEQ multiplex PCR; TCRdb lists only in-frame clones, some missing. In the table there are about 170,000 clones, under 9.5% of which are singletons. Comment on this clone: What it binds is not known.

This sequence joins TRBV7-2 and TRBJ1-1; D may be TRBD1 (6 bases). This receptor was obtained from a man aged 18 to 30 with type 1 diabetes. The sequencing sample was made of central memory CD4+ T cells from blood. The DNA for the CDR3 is TGTGCCAGCAGCTCCCACAGGGACACTGAAGCTTTCTTT. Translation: CASSSHRDTEAFF.